These 30 T cell receptor beta chains came from one sample sequenced in a study of blood T cell repertoires in COVID-19. The method was immunoSEQ multiplex PCR; TCRdb's version includes in-frame clones alone and lacks a portion of them. The sample yields 150,000 to 200,000 clones, around 82% seen once. Sequencing used peripheral blood. Source of these receptors: a human donor with acute or convalescent COVID-19. The donor label of this sample is uncertain.

The chain has TRBV7-9 and TRBJ2-6; D might be TRBD2 (6 bases). In germline, CDR1 is SEHNR, CDR2 FQNEAQ (reference sequence). V lost 4 bases, J lost 0 bases, and 13 bases lay in between. The CDR3 has 17 amino acids. The CDR3 loop reads CASSSPGGISGANVLTF. The CDR3 coding sequence is TGTGCCAGCAGCTCCCCTGGAGGGATCTCTGGGGCCAACGTCCTGACTTTC.

This chain links TRBV2 with TRBJ2-3; D possibly corresponds to TRBD1 (5 bases). V was clipped by 7 bases and J by 2 bases, with 10 bases between them. CDR1 and CDR2 from the germline V gene are SNHLY and FYNNEI. This CDR3 contains 13 residues. The CDR3 spells CASNWGDTDTQYF. In nucleotides, the CDR3 is TGTGCCAGCAATTGGGGCGACACAGATACGCAGTATTTT.

This clone was seen only once. The rearrangement links TRBV6-1 to TRBJ2-1; 7 positions agree with TRBD1. Trimming took 3 bases from V and 5 from J; bases not matched to a gene: 10. Germline loops: CDR1 MNHNS, CDR2 SASEGT. The CDR3 contains 16 residues. CDR3 coding DNA: TGTGCCAGCAGTGATTCCGGACAGGCAAATCACAATGAGCAGTTCTTC. It codes for CASSDSGQANHNEQFF.

The gene calls are TRBV5-5 and TRBJ1-2; D gene uncertain. The CDR3 totals 16 residues. From germline, CDR1 is SGHKS and CDR2 YYEKEE (reference sequence). The ends were cut back, 1 base at V and 0 bases at J, with 13 bases in the middle. CDR3 loop: CASSLRREWANYGYTF. In nucleotides, the CDR3 is TGTGCCAGCAGCTTGCGTCGGGAGTGGGCTAACTATGGCTACACCTTC. Variable domain in full (rest from reference TRBV5-5 and TRBJ1-2): DAGVTQSPTHLIKTRGQQVTLRCSPISGHKSVSWYQQVLGQGPQFIFQYYEKEERGRGNFPDRFSARQFPNYSSELNVNALLLGDSALYLCASSLRREWANYGYTFGSGTRLTVV.

V and J are TRBV5-1 and TRBJ2-1; TRBD2 might be the D (6 bases). Germline CDR1 is SGHRS and CDR2 is YFSETQ. Trimming cost V 1 base and J 2 bases, with 13 bases left between them. The CDR3 runs 16 residues. The CDR3: CASSLTVAAPYNEQFF. CDR3 nucleotide sequence: TGCGCCAGCAGCTTGACCGTAGCGGCCCCCTACAATGAGCAGTTCTTC.

In its sample, this clone was seen many times. The chain carries TRBV27 and TRBJ1-5, with 11 bases matching TRBD1. CDR1 is MNHEY and CDR2 is SMNVEV in the germline V gene (reference sequence). V was clipped by 2 bases and J by 3 bases; unmatched bases: 3. CDR3 length: 16 residues. Written as DNA, the CDR3 is TGTGCCAGCAGTTTAGGGACAGGGGGTAACAATCAGCCCCAGCATTTT. It specifies CASSLGTGGNNQPQHF.

This clone came up once. The rearrangement joins TRBV11-2 to TRBJ2-1; 7 bases line up with TRBD1. V shed 6 bases and J 4 bases; nucleotides not matched to a gene: 6. Germline CDR1 is SGHAT and CDR2 is FQNNGV. CDR3 length: 14 amino acids. The CDR3 coding sequence is TGTGCCAGCAGTGAAGGGGGCCCTTACAATGAGCAGTTCTTC. Protein product: CASSEGGPYNEQFF.

J is TRBJ2-2 and V is TRBV27; D is ambiguous. Trimming shortened V by 1 base and J by 4 bases, and 7 bases separated the two germline ends. Germline values: CDR1 MNHEY, CDR2 SMNVEV (reference sequence). CDR3 length: 14 amino acids. As DNA, the CDR3 is TGTGCCAGCAGTTTATTTAGAGGCACCGGGGAGCTGTTTTTT. It translates to CASSLFRGTGELFF.

This chain joins TRBV6-5 and TRBJ2-3; 11 bases fit TRBD2. Germline V gene sequence: CDR1 MNHEY, CDR2 SVGAGI. V lost 7 bases and J lost 5; bases outside the gene matches: 8. This CDR3 region has 15 residues. The CDR3 reads CASNPSGRPVDTQYF. In nucleotides, the CDR3 is TGTGCCAGCAATCCTAGCGGGAGGCCGGTAGATACGCAGTATTTT.

The chain couples TRBV18 to TRBJ1-3; the D gene is possibly TRBD1 (5 bases). This CDR3 spans 16 amino acids. V was clipped by 5 bases and J by 5 bases, with 19 bases between them. Germline V gene data show CDR1 as KGHSH and CDR2 as LQKENI. CDR3 DNA: TGTGCCAGCTCAGCCGCGGCCCAGGGACTAAGAAACACCATATATTTT. It specifies CASSAAAQGLRNTIYF.

This clone was detected once. The V gene is TRBV6-1, the J gene TRBJ2-7, with D unresolved. Trimming stripped 3 bases from V and 3 bases from J, with 12 bases between. The CDR3 sequence is 14 residues long. Germline CDR1 and CDR2: MNHNS and SASEGT. The CDR3 loop is CASSESPLNYEQYF. In DNA, the CDR3 is TGTGCCAGCAGTGAGAGCCCGCTTAACTACGAGCAGTACTTC.

This clone has only a few counts. The V gene is TRBV5-1, the J gene TRBJ2-7, with 10 bases that match TRBD2. The germline CDR1 and CDR2 sequences are SGHRS and YFSETQ. Trimming took 4 bases from V and 3 from J; bases not matched to a gene: 10. This CDR3 spans 16 amino acids. CDR3 amino acids: CASSPSQAGGFYEQYF. The CDR3 nucleotides are TGCGCCAGCAGCCCCAGCCAAGCGGGAGGGTTCTACGAGCAGTACTTC.

The chain joins TRBV19 to TRBJ2-2; TRBD2 aligns across 9 bases. Germline CDR1 and CDR2: LNHDA and SQIVND (reference sequence). The CDR3 sequence is 15 residues long. The V and J ends lost 5 bases and 3 bases, in that order; junction bases with no gene match: 4. The CDR3 DNA is TGTGCCAGTAGTCTCCTAGCGGGATACACCGGGGAGCTGTTTTTT. Its translation is CASSLLAGYTGELFF.

The chain uses TRBV3-1 (or the pseudogene TRBV3-2) and TRBJ1-2; D might be TRBD1 (5 bases). CDR1 is LGHDT and CDR2 is YNNKEL in the germline V gene (reference sequence). The CDR3 is 15 residues long. V was cut by 0 bases and J by 8 bases, with 16 bases left in between. The CDR3 nucleotides read TGTGCCAGCAGCCAAGAGGGTAAGGCAGGGAACGGCTACACCTTC. It codes for CASSQEGKAGNGYTF.

V gene TRBV6-5 combines with J gene TRBJ2-1; D gene uncertain. The CDR3 loop spans 14 amino acids. The germline V gene has CDR1 MNHEY and CDR2 SVGAGI. With 8 bases removed from V and 4 bases from J, the gap between germline ends came to 15 bases. The CDR3 coding sequence is TGTGCCAGCTCCCCCGGCCGGGTTTACAATGAGCAGTTCTTC. Translating gives CASSPGRVYNEQFF.

The rearrangement links TRBV6-1 to TRBJ1-1; D not certain. The length of the CDR3 is 13 residues. V gave up 0 bases and J gave up 4 bases, with 6 bases separating them. Germline V gives CDR1 MNHNS, CDR2 SASEGT. In DNA form, the CDR3 reads TGTGCCAGCAGTGAAGCCCGGGGCACTGAAGCTTTCTTT. Residues: CASSEARGTEAFF.

V usage is TRBV9 and J usage is TRBJ1-1, with D perhaps matching TRBD1 (6 bases). Trimming shortened V by 1 base and J by 5 bases, and 12 bases separated the two germline ends. This CDR3 has 14 residues. Germline CDR1 SGDLS, CDR2 YYNGEE. Here the CDR3 reads CASSVNQGRTEAFF. The CDR3 DNA is TGTGCCAGCAGCGTAAATCAGGGGAGAACTGAAGCTTTCTTT.

The rearrangement uses TRBV7-2 and TRBJ1-5; TRBD1 is a possible D gene (6 bases). The CDR3 contains 16 residues. Trimming cost V 5 bases and J 2 bases, with 16 bases left between them. Germline-derived CDR1 and CDR2 are SGHTA and FQGNSA. The CDR3 sequence is CASSPDQGNGNQPQHF. The DNA for the CDR3 is TGTGCCAGCAGCCCAGATCAGGGGAATGGCAATCAGCCCCAGCATTTT.

The chain couples TRBV7-2 to TRBJ1-2, with D hard to call. CDR3 length: 15 amino acids. CDR1 and CDR2 (germline): SGHTA, FQGNSA. The ends were cut back, 4 bases at V and 6 bases at J, with 18 bases in the middle. Here the CDR3 DNA reads TGTGCCAGCAGCTCACCGGGAGGAAACGTGAATGGCTACACCTTC. It translates to CASSSPGGNVNGYTF. Full variable domain (remainder filled in from reference TRBV7-2 and TRBJ1-2): GAGVSQSPSNKVTEKGKDVELRCDPISGHTALYWYRQSLGQGLEFLIYFQGNSAPDKSGLPSDRFSAERTGGSVSTLTIQRTQQEDSAVYLCASSSPGGNVNGYTFGSGTRLTVV.

The chain recombines TRBV5-1 with TRBJ2-7; D is possibly TRBD1 (6 bases). In germline, CDR1 is SGHRS, CDR2 YFSETQ. V lost 3 bases and J lost 2, with 12 bases in between. The CDR3 contains 14 residues. The CDR3 loop is CASSSDQGPYEQYF. The DNA for the CDR3 is TGCGCCAGCAGCTCGGACCAGGGGCCCTACGAGCAGTACTTC.

This chain connects TRBV5-6 to TRBJ2-3; TRBD2 matches at 7 bases. Germline V gene data show CDR1 as SGHDT and CDR2 as YYEEEE. Trimming at V came to 5 bases and at J to 4 bases, leaving 10 bases not matched to a gene. This CDR3 region has 15 residues. The CDR3: CASSLAGGYPDTQYF. The CDR3 nucleotides are TGTGCCAGCAGTTTAGCGGGCGGGTATCCAGATACGCAGTATTTT.

This rearrangement joins TRBV3-1 (or the pseudogene TRBV3-2) to TRBJ2-7, with 7 nucleotides matching TRBD2. The J segment lost 3 bases and the V segment lost 2 bases, leaving 7 bases of the junction unmatched. The CDR3 is made up of 15 amino acids. CDR1 LGHDT and CDR2 YNNKEL come from the germline V gene (reference sequence). This CDR3 reads CASSQMPRDYYEQYF. The CDR3 DNA reads TGTGCCAGCAGCCAAATGCCCCGGGACTACTACGAGCAGTACTTC.

The CDR3 is CASSGQGWNTEAFF. DNA of the CDR3: TGTGCCTCGTCGGGACAGGGATGGAACACTGAAGCTTTCTTT. This chain joins TRBV10-3 and TRBJ1-1, with 9 bases that match TRBD1. J lost 1 base, V lost 11 bases, and 8 bases had no gene match. The CDR3 loop spans 14 amino acids. Germline-derived CDR1 and CDR2 are ENHRY and SYGVKD.

The V and J genes are TRBV7-9 and TRBJ1-3; D not resolved. The CDR3 runs 14 residues. Germline values: CDR1 SEHNR, CDR2 FQNEAQ (reference sequence). Between the trimmed V and J ends, which lost 2 bases and 4 bases, there was a span of 9 bases. CDR3 DNA: TGTGCCAGCAGCTTAAATACTTCAGGAAACACCATATATTTT. Its translation: CASSLNTSGNTIYF.

The rearrangement uses TRBV2 and TRBJ1-1; D possibly corresponds to TRBD1 (6 bases). The V end lost 6 bases, the J end lost 1 base, and 12 bases lay between the germline ends. Germline CDR1 is SNHLY and CDR2 is FYNNEI. The CDR3 consists of 14 residues. The CDR3 DNA reads TGTGCCAGCAGGCCCCTGACAGGGAACACTGAAGCTTTCTTT. Amino acids: CASRPLTGNTEAFF. Full variable domain (rest looked up from reference TRBV2 and TRBJ1-1): EPEVTQTPSHQVTQMGQEVILRCVPISNHLYFYWYRQILGQKVEFLVSFYNNEISEKSEIFDDQFSVERPDGSNFTLKIRSTKLEDSAMYFCASRPLTGNTEAFFGQGTRLTVV.

CDR3 nucleotide sequence: TGCGCCAGCAGCTTGGAGATGGGGACTAAGGGGTTCTTC. Residues: CASSLEMGTKGFF. V is TRBV5-1 and J is TRBJ2-1; 7 bases agree with TRBD2. CDR1 and CDR2 (germline): SGHRS, YFSETQ. V lost 0 bases and J lost 15; bases outside the gene matches: 9. The CDR3 spans 13 residues.

The chain has TRBV19 and TRBJ2-1; D may be TRBD2 (6 bases). V lost 5 bases, J lost 4 bases, and 9 bases lay in between. There are 13 residues in the CDR3. The germline V gene has CDR1 LNHDA and CDR2 SQIVND (reference sequence). The CDR3 loop is CASSFGTYNEQFF. The CDR3 nucleotides are TGTGCCAGTAGTTTTGGGACTTACAATGAGCAGTTCTTC.

The chain links TRBV5-1 to TRBJ1-1; 8 bases align to TRBD1. V shed 2 bases, J shed 6 bases, and the junction held 12 bases outside the gene matches. CDR1 is SGHRS and CDR2 is YFSETQ in the germline V gene. The CDR3 has 16 residues. In DNA form, the CDR3 reads TGCGCCAGCAGCTTAGACAGGGGCGCCATTGAATCTGAAGCTTTCTTT. Translating gives CASSLDRGAIESEAFF. Drawing the rest from reference TRBV5-1 and TRBJ1-1, the complete variable domain is KAGVTQTPRYLIKTRGQQVTLSCSPISGHRSVSWYQQTPGQGLQFLFEYFSETQRNKGNFPGRFSGRQFSNSRSEMNVSTLELGDSALYLCASSLDRGAIESEAFFGQGTRLTVV.

The chain is built from TRBV7-2 and TRBJ2-7, with D possibly being TRBD1 (5 bases). Germline CDR1 and CDR2: SGHTA and FQGNSA. The CDR3 is 15 residues long. V lost 3 bases and J 3 bases, leaving 15 bases between the germline ends. The CDR3 protein is CASSFGNRGGYEQYF. In nucleotides, the CDR3 is TGTGCCAGCAGCTTCGGAAATAGGGGTGGCTACGAGCAGTACTTC.

This chain connects TRBV7-9 to TRBJ1-6, with unresolved D. The CDR3 contains 12 residues. CDR1 and CDR2 (germline): SEHNR, FQNEAQ (reference sequence). The V gene lost 4 bases and the J gene lost 15 bases, with 13 bases spanning the gap. CDR3 DNA sequence: TGTGCCAGCAGCTCAACAGCTCAACGCCTCCACTTT. It specifies CASSSTAQRLHF.